Sequencing of this TCR beta chain was carried out in a study of T cells in Graves' hyperthyroidism and ophthalmopathy. As for the study in general: Peripheral blood draws took place at initial diagnosis, ahead of any treatment.

Disease duration under 2 months; hyperthyroidism patients were aged 18 to 65. The study left out patients who had uncontrolled infection, other autoimmune disease, pregnancy or lactation. Clinicians diagnosed patients from clinical symptoms, serum thyroxine and TRAb, thyroid ultrasound and orbital computed tomography. CDR1 is MDHEN and CDR2 is SYDVKM in the germline V gene. The V end was cut by 2 bases, the J end by 3 bases, with 14 bases between. The CDR3 spans 15 residues. Template material for amplifying TCR beta CDR3 regions consisted of RNA transcripts. During a first-round RT-PCR of the TCR CDR3, the HTBI primer set was used. TCRdb re-analysed the multiplex PCR reads in MiXCR, keeping a single row per CDR3 protein. Counted here are some 720,000 distinct CDR3 sequences, less than 20% occurring once; the ten biggest clones make up under 9.5%.

This receptor was obtained from a man younger than 35 with Graves' hyperthyroidism. The chain recombines TRBV28 with TRBJ2-7; no clear D. Sequencing was carried out using blood. CDR3 region: CASSLKYTSDYEQYF. CDR3 DNA: TGTGCCAGCAGTTTAAAGTACACCTCAGACTACGAGCAGTACTTC.